This TCR beta chain derives from a study of cytomegalovirus exposure and HLA in healthy donors. Study-wide points: A few chains linked to CMV were shown in vitro to be specific for CMV antigens. The investigators catalogued about 170 TCR beta chains as cytomegalovirus-associated. Per a later analysis, HLA-associated TCR beta chains showed more clonal expansion than other, equally common TCR beta chains.

Nominally healthy donors were sampled, though unrecorded immune exposures were likely. The primer mix had 60 Vbeta and 13 Jbeta primers. Sequencing used immunoSEQ multiplex PCR; TCRdb keeps in-frame clones, though not all of them. Of some 110,000 clones in the sample, around three quarters are singletons; the top ten hold around 3%. Comments on this clone: The antigen is not known.

The sequence came from a woman younger than 35 in good health and CMV-seropositive. Sequenced: PBMCs.

DNA of the CDR3: TGCACCAGCAGCCCGTTTAGAGGACTAGCGGGATGCTACGAGCAGTACTTC. It encodes CTSSPFRGLAGCYEQYF. The chain uses TRBV1 and TRBJ2-7; whether TRBD2, the table's D call, matches the DNA was not checked. TRBV1 has pseudogene status. The CDR3 has 17 amino acids.